A single sample is the source of the 18 T cell receptor beta chains below, sequenced in a study of OX40 agonist ivuxolimab in advanced cancers. Repertoires were generated with immunoSEQ multiplex PCR, while TCRdb's copy carries only in-frame clones and drops some. The sample has some 62,000 clones, 70% to 90% seen once. Sequencing used CD4+ or CD8+ T cells sorted from blood, obtained in a trial of the OX40 agonist ivuxolimab. The receptors shown here come from an adult with an advanced solid tumor such as melanoma, head and neck, liver or kidney cancer.

This clone was seen once. The chain joins TRBV28 to TRBJ1-2; the D is unclear. CDR1 is MDHEN and CDR2 is SYDVKM in the germline V gene. The CDR3 totals 11 residues. V was trimmed by 8 bases and J by 0 bases, leaving 4 bases between them. The CDR3 nucleotides read TGTGCCAGCGTAGCTAACTATGGCTACACCTTC. It specifies CASVANYGYTF.

The V gene is TRBV18, the J gene TRBJ2-5, with D possibly matching TRBD2 (6 bases). V was shortened by 2 bases and J by 5 bases, with 12 bases between the two germline ends. The CDR3 totals 14 residues. From germline, CDR1 is KGHSH and CDR2 LQKENI. Here the CDR3 reads CASSPRLGRETQYF. The CDR3 DNA follows: TGTGCCAGCTCACCAAGGCTGGGGAGGGAGACCCAGTACTTC.

This chain uses TRBV4-1 with TRBJ2-1, with D perhaps TRBD1 (6 bases). V dropped 1 base and J dropped 7 bases, with 11 bases sitting between them. Per the germline V gene, CDR1 is MGHRA and CDR2 is YSYEKL. The CDR3 extends over 14 amino acids. DNA for the CDR3: TGCGCCAGCAGCCAAGGGGGGCGCATTAATGAGCAGTTCTTC. This gives the protein CASSQGGRINEQFF.

Only a few counts were recorded for this clone. This chain links TRBV6-5 with TRBJ2-1, with 7 positions matching TRBD1. CDR3 length: 14 amino acids. Germline V lookup: CDR1 MNHEY, CDR2 SVGAGI. The trim removed 6 bases at V and 4 bases at J, leaving 6 bases unmatched. The CDR3 DNA reads as TGTGCCAGCAGCTCAGGGGGAGCGTACAATGAGCAGTTCTTC. Amino acids: CASSSGGAYNEQFF.

This rearrangement joins TRBV11-2 to TRBJ2-1, with TRBD2 matching 10 bases. CDR3 size: 17 residues. The V gene end was trimmed by 4 bases and the J gene end by 2 bases; junction bases not matched to a gene: 8. CDR1 is SGHAT and CDR2 is FQNNGV in the germline V gene. The CDR3 region has the DNA TGTGCCAGCAGCTCCATAGCGGGAGGCTTAGCCTACAATGAGCAGTTCTTC. Its protein product is CASSSIAGGLAYNEQFF.

This chain connects TRBV28 to TRBJ1-4, with TRBD1 matching 7 bases. V gave up 5 bases and J gave up 8 bases; unmatched junction bases: 11. The CDR3 consists of 15 residues. CDR1 is MDHEN and CDR2 is SYDVKM in the germline V gene. The CDR3 DNA sequence: TGTGCCAGCAGTCCGTGGGACAGCGGAGGGGAAAAACTGTTTTTT. Translating it yields CASSPWDSGGEKLFF.

J is TRBJ1-1 and V is TRBV7-9; D is perhaps TRBD1 (6 bases). CDR1 and CDR2 from the germline V gene are SEHNR and FQNEAQ (reference sequence). The CDR3 sequence is 15 residues long. Trimming stripped 4 bases from V and 4 bases from J, with 16 bases between. CDR3 nucleotides: TGTGCCAGCAGCTACACAGGGCCCGGGGGCACTGAAGCTTTCTTT. Translation gives CASSYTGPGGTEAFF.

V and J are TRBV29-1 and TRBJ2-2; the D call may be TRBD1 or TRBD2 (5 bases each). The CDR3 is 12 residues long. Trimming cost V 7 bases and J 6 bases, with 12 bases left between them. Germline-derived CDR1 and CDR2 are SQVTM and ANQGSEA. CDR3 bases: TGCAGCGCTCCGGGACCCTCCGGGGAGCTGTTTTTT. It is translated as CSAPGPSGELFF.

The chain recombines TRBV5-1 with TRBJ2-1; 8 nucleotides line up with TRBD2. This CDR3 region has 13 residues. The J segment lost 7 bases and the V segment lost 3 bases, leaving 3 bases of the junction unmatched. Germline lookup yields CDR1 SGHRS and CDR2 YFSETQ. CDR3 region: CASSSGGTNEQFF. The CDR3 DNA reads TGCGCCAGCAGCTCGGGGGGGACTAATGAGCAGTTCTTC.

In its sample, this clone was seen a few times. The gene calls are TRBV14 and TRBJ2-7; TRBD1 matches at 7 bases. The CDR3 spans 14 residues. With V trimmed by 4 bases and J by 4 bases, 7 bases remained unmatched. Germline V gene sequence: CDR1 SGHDN, CDR2 FVKESK. Written as DNA, the CDR3 is TGTGCCAGCAGCCTCCGACAGGGCAGTTACGAGCAGTACTTC. As protein: CASSLRQGSYEQYF. The variable domain in full, completed from reference TRBV14 and TRBJ2-7, reads EAGVTQFPSHSVIEKGQTVTLRCDPISGHDNLYWYRRVMGKEIKFLLHFVKESKQDESGMPNNRFLAERTGGTYSTLKVQPAELEDSGVYFCASSLRQGSYEQYFGPGTRLTVT.

This clone was detected only once. This rearrangement joins TRBV19 to TRBJ1-1; no clear D gene. Germline CDR1 is LNHDA and CDR2 is SQIVND (reference sequence). V lost 4 bases and J 4 bases, leaving 10 bases between the germline ends. The CDR3 has 13 amino acids. DNA for the CDR3: TGTGCCAGTAGTAAGGGAGATCGCACTGAAGCTTTCTTT. This gives the protein CASSKGDRTEAFF.

The V and J genes are TRBV11-3 and TRBJ2-7; TRBD1 or TRBD2 may be the D gene (5 bases each). The CDR3 is 15 residues long. V was shortened by 1 base and J by 3 bases, with 13 bases between the two germline ends. Germline-derived CDR1 and CDR2 are SGHNT and YENEEA. The CDR3, as DNA: TGTGCCAGCAGCTTAGTTTGGGGCCGGGGCTACGAGCAGTACTTC. Its protein is CASSLVWGRGYEQYF.

The chain uses TRBV11-3 and TRBJ2-4; TRBD1 might be the D (5 bases). Trimming pared 5 bases from V and 5 bases from J, leaving 10 bases between. Germline CDR1 SGHNT, CDR2 YENEEA. The CDR3 runs to 13 residues. The DNA of the CDR3 is TGTGCCAGCAGCGGAGACAGCGAAAACATTCAGTACTTC. This gives the protein CASSGDSENIQYF.

V and J are TRBV7-8 and TRBJ2-3, with no clear D. Germline V lookup: CDR1 SGHVS, CDR2 FQNEAQ. This CDR3 comprises 13 residues. The germline V and J ends were trimmed by 8 bases and 0 bases, with 9 bases remaining between them. The chain's CDR3 is CASRISSTDTQYF. The CDR3 DNA reads as TGTGCCAGCCGGATTTCGAGCACAGATACGCAGTATTTT.

V and J are TRBV18 and TRBJ1-4; perhaps TRBD1 as D (6 bases). V was clipped by 6 bases and J by 8 bases, with 13 bases between them. CDR1 KGHSH and CDR2 LQKENI come from the germline V gene. The CDR3 sequence is 13 residues long. The CDR3 DNA follows: TGTGCCAGCTCCGGACAGAAAGAGGAAAAACTGTTTTTT. Amino acid sequence: CASSGQKEEKLFF. Combining the CDR3 with reference TRBV18 and TRBJ1-4 gives the whole variable domain NAGVMQNPRHLVRRRGQEARLRCSPMKGHSHVYWYRQLPEEGLKFMVYLQKENIIDESGMPKERFSAEFPKEGPSILRIQQVVRGDSAAYFCASSGQKEEKLFFGSGTQLSVL.

The rearrangement links TRBV2 to TRBJ2-7; tentatively, D is TRBD2 (5 bases). This CDR3 is built from 12 residues. CDR1 is SNHLY and CDR2 is FYNNEI in the germline V gene. The germline V and J ends were trimmed by 6 bases and 6 bases, with 12 bases remaining between them. CDR3 in amino acids: CASRGDAREQYF. CDR3 in DNA: TGTGCCAGCAGGGGAGACGCGCGCGAGCAGTACTTC.

The chain carries TRBV10-3 and TRBJ2-7, with D possibly TRBD1 on 6 matching bases. The V end was cut by 7 bases, the J end by 2 bases, with 15 bases between. The CDR3 length is 14 residues. In germline, CDR1 is ENHRY, CDR2 SYGVKD. CDR3 sequence reads: CAIIGPGTPYEQYF. The DNA of the CDR3 is TGTGCCATCATAGGGCCCGGGACACCCTACGAGCAGTACTTC.

This clone was counted a single time. This chain links TRBV11-2 with TRBJ2-2; D is unresolved. Trimming took 4 bases from V and 3 from J, leaving 12 bases between them. The CDR3 is made up of 15 amino acids. Per germline, CDR1 SGHAT and CDR2 FQNNGV. This CDR3 is CASSSSRSYTGELFF. Here the CDR3 DNA reads TGTGCCAGCAGCTCGAGCCGGAGTTACACCGGGGAGCTGTTTTTT.